This entry concerns a single TCR beta chain. The data were produced by immunoSEQ multiplex PCR, yet TCRdb's version contains in-frame clones alone and is incomplete. The sample consists of some 2.4 million clones, approximately 93% of them appearing once. Germline CDR1 SGHRS, CDR2 YFSETQ. The CDR3 sequence is 14 residues long. Between the trimmed V and J ends, which lost 3 bases and 2 bases, there was a span of 11 bases. This sample is drawn from a study of shared clonotypes between healthy human individuals. Sequenced input: naive CD4+ T cells from PBMCs. Sample subset: CD45RA+ positively selected. This TCR was sampled from a man aged 18 to 35 in good health. Some clones in this sample may be carry-over from other donors' samples. The chain is built from TRBV5-1 and TRBJ1-1; a weak D match, TRBD1 (5 bases). The CDR3 DNA sequence: TGCGCCAGCAGCTGGGGACCTCCAAACACTGAAGCTTTCTTT. Translating it yields CASSWGPPNTEAFF.